This T cell receptor (beta chain) was retrieved from a study of T cells in localized non-small cell lung cancer. Whole-study results and caveats: Adjacent lung held a median roughly 50 of the top 100 tumor clones.

On this clone: The antigen remains unidentified.

Germline V gene data show CDR1 as LNHDA and CDR2 as SQIVND (reference sequence). Trimming removed 10 bases at V and 5 bases at J, with 20 bases between. This CDR3 comprises 14 residues. Measured with immunoSEQ multiplex PCR; TCRdb has only the in-frame clones, and not every one. The sample holds about 57,000 clones, about nine tenths seen once. The J gene is TRBJ1-1, the V gene TRBV19; tentatively, D is TRBD1 (5 bases). The sample here was peripheral blood, taken before any cancer treatment. This TCR was recovered from a man between 40 and 75 years old with stage I lung adenocarcinoma. The CDR3 reads CATISGLARTEAFF. For the CDR3, the DNA is TGTGCCACCATATCAGGGTTGGCTCGAACTGAAGCTTTCTTT.